This T cell receptor (beta chain) derives from a study of cytomegalovirus exposure and HLA in healthy donors (dated by TCRdb to about 2017). About the investigation overall: According to an earlier analysis of 587 of the donors, 200 million or so T cells yielded 120 million or so unique TCR beta sequences and roughly 280 Gb of sequence data. A later genetic analysis took genome-wide SNP genotypes for 398 of the 666 donors and used that subset as a discovery cohort. The study aimed to test whether signatures of past pathogen exposure could be identified by cataloging public T cell receptors. In an earlier analysis of a few hundred of the donors, high-throughput TCR beta sequencing was used to judge whether each TCR beta V gene segment behaved as functional or pseudogenic. Along with the approximately 700-subject first cohort, a separate validation cohort of roughly 110 different subjects was used. Typing coverage varied by locus: roughly 620-630 donors for A, B, C, DRB1 and DQB1; around 560 for DQA1; approximately 610 for DPA1; 450 to 480 for DPB1. The T cell repertoires of under 700 subjects were profiled by immunosequencing and related to cytomegalovirus serostatus. To predict cytomegalovirus infection status, the study brought together high-throughput TCR immunosequencing, statistical association of individual TCRs with disease status, and machine learning. Five DR-DQ haplotypes were treated as single units for association and clustering because of strong linkage in the cohort. A later analysis re-analyzed previously published TCR beta repertoires from several hundred donors and added high-resolution HLA genotyping to study TCR occurrence patterns. An early release that covered approximately 600 HLA-typed donors contained about 300 gigabases of sequencing data and 75 million to 100 million unique TCR sequences. Rather than using new phenotypic data, the later analysis identified candidate immune exposures from TCR beta sequences and from how often those sequences occurred across donors. Every repertoire in the discovery cohort had been generated on one and the same sequencing platform. HLA typing covered class I and class II loci at four-digit resolution. The genetic ancestry cluster associated with self-reported Caucasian donors included over 80% of the 398 genotyped donors. Donor age, sex, ethnicity and CMV serostatus were compiled alongside the repertoire data. On average, approximately 250,000 unique TCR beta nucleotide sequences were sequenced per donor among a few hundred genotyped donors of the cohort, with about 17% of those sequences being non-productive.

Reading from cysteine to phenylalanine, the CDR3 counts 18 amino acids. The CDR3 DNA has 54 bases and is translated from base 1. The germline V gene (reference sequence) provides CDR1 PRHDT and CDR2 FYEKMQ. V is pared back by 1 base and J by 2 bases, with 15 bases lying between the germline termini. With regard to this clone: Its antigen target is currently unknown. Within one base of it there is no much larger clone, and no base qualities were kept.

Library creation used the immunoSEQ multiplex PCR assay. The multiplex PCR relied on a mix of 60 forward primers for TCR Vbeta segments and 13 reverse primers for TCR Jbeta segments. Amplification of the CDR3 region of rearranged TCR beta genes was performed with a multiplex PCR assay on genomic DNA. The Illumina HiSeq System was used to sequence the amplified TCR beta libraries as 87-base-pair reads. Per the original workflow: A later analysis counted approximately 84 million unique TCR beta chains across the 650 to 800 repertoires, and some 11 million of these chains were shared by at least two donors. A nearest-neighbor algorithm error-corrected the raw reads and collapsed the reads into unique sequences, merging closely related sequences to remove PCR and sequencing errors. Alignment of CDR3 sequences to IMGT reference sequences was used to assign V, D and J gene segments. For a sequence to be retained, at least a six-nucleotide match to both a V gene segment and a J gene segment was required. Rearrangements were called productive when the CDR3 lacked stop codons and stayed in frame with V and J; all others were non-productive. Following IMGT convention, CDR3 was defined as the stretch from the second conserved V-encoded cysteine to the conserved J-encoded phenylalanine. Sequences without an unambiguous match to a single V gene segment were excluded from the earlier analysis of about 630 of the donors. In an earlier analysis of 587 of the donors, V segments were called functional above 56.7% productive rearrangements and were called segregating when the between-donor standard deviation exceeded 5%. A statistical classification framework was built to diagnose cytomegalovirus status from the catalog of TCR beta chain sequences. A later analysis assigned V and J genes by comparing TCR nucleotide sequences with IMGT/GENE-DB human TR gene sequences. The TCRdist pipeline was used in a later analysis to assign CDR3 sequences and most-parsimonious VDJ recombination scenarios. In a later analysis, each TCR beta chain was defined by its CDR3 amino acid sequence together with its V-gene family, and reads without a unique V-gene family were excluded. A later analysis removed 600 or so highly shared, low-generation-probability nucleotide sequences to deal with suspected cross-contamination and a sequencing artifact. In a later analysis, a clonal expansion index for each public chain was calculated from normalized within-repertoire ranks of inferred template counts. A later analysis computed generation probabilities with a VDJ recombination model fitted to out-of-frame rearrangements, and checked the results against IGoR. In a later analysis, hypergeometric tests were used to score TCR-TCR, TCR-HLA and TCR-CMV co-occurrence, with a repertoire-size bias correction applied to TCR pairs. In a later analysis, false discovery rates were estimated by permuting HLA or CMV assignments 20 times. In a later analysis, co-occurring TCRs were grouped using DBSCAN, with TCRdist sequence similarity added in when clustering inside HLA-allele-positive subsets. For co-occurrence clustering, repertoires with fewer than 30,000 or more than 120,000 public chains were excluded, along with five or six repertoires with anomalous nucleotide sharing. Not all clones reach the TCRdb copy of this immuneACCESS table, which keeps in-frame sequences only. Checked studies attribute under half of the gap to unresolved V genes and leave the rest unexplained. V and J calls plus clone size are reproduced from that table; the DNA served to infer D and trimming. Across this sample there are around 150,000 clones, with 60% to 80% seen only once. The ten largest make up 0.9% to 1.2% of the sample.

The cohort consisted of 600 or so healthy bone marrow donors. All cohort members were sampled while nominally healthy, although unrecorded immune exposures were likely present. The donor was CMV seronegative and belonged to the group of under 400 seronegative cohort members. A peripheral blood sample was collected from each donor, and TCR beta sequencing was performed on peripheral blood mononuclear cells. The Qiagen DNeasy Blood Extraction Kit was used to extract genomic DNA from the blood cell samples. The investigation overall reported the following: A later analysis found that HLA-associated TCR beta chains were more clonally expanded and had lower generation probabilities than equally common non-associated chains. The presence/absence analyses assumed that sequencing depth was roughly uniform across donors, and that assumption may not be true. In an earlier analysis of over 550 of the donors, most TCR beta V segments were observed in productive rearrangements about 90% or about 30% of the time, broadly matching IMGT annotations. While some public TCRs were present in many individuals, most TCR sequences turned up only very rarely across donors. Correlated functional status among segregating V segments might be attributable to linkage disequilibrium, but an unknown experimental factor could not be ruled out. For the cohort, immune exposure information was limited to CMV serostatus. The sequencing pipeline was judged likely to have produced a cluster of highly shared sequence variants as a technical artifact. Cytomegalovirus status was reported to be diagnosed by the classifier with high specificity and sensitivity in both the original and validation cohorts. A total of about 150 TCR beta chains were listed by the study as associated with cytomegalovirus. The authors suggested that the approach could potentially be extended to other disease states and immunological phenotypes. A further reported finding was that TCR beta sequences accurately predicted the HLA-A and HLA-B alleles for most subjects in the first cohort. According to a later analysis, TCR association rates differed among HLA loci, with DRB1 alleles showing the most associated TCRs and HLA-C alleles showing the fewest. Because some donors lacked HLA typing at each locus, the association tests relied only on the typed subset. The cohort was sequenced for TCR beta chains only, and without alpha or paired-chain data the features that could be detected were limited. A later analysis reported that several top co-occurrence clusters appeared linked to parvovirus B19, influenza, CMV and Epstein-Barr virus. When HLA alleles, especially DR and DQ, strongly co-occurred, TCR associations were difficult to assign to individual alleles. In a later genetic analysis, fewer N-insertions in productive TCRs were reported among donors in an Asian-associated ancestry cluster than the roughly 700-donor mean. Some IMGT-functional V segments, including TRBV6-2 and TRBV6-3, could not be told apart with the 87-base-pair reads, so those segments were excluded. Three of the identified cytomegalovirus-associated TCR beta chains were confirmed in vitro to be specific for cytomegalovirus antigens. Specific HLA alleles were associated with 15,000 to 20,000 TCR beta sequences at a false discovery rate of 0.05 in a later analysis. V-gene and J-gene trimming of TCR beta chains was associated with a missense DCLRE1C variant in a later genetic analysis, and the association was replicated in an independent cohort. A later analysis found that most CMV-associated TCR beta chains appeared HLA-restricted, with HLA associations seemingly driven largely by CMV exposure. Because counts were too low, some 17 rarely observed V segments, including chromosome 9 orphons, were left out of the earlier analysis of approximately 500 of the donors.

The sequence was obtained from a male donor in good health and CMV-seronegative. The sample comprised PBMCs. This receptor chain uses TRBV13 and TRBJ2-6, and possibly TRBD1, on 6 matching bases. The nucleotides are TGTGCCAGCAGCTTAGACTTTGGGGGCCTACCTGGGGCCAACGTCCTGACTTTC. Its translation reads: CASSLDFGGLPGANVLTF.